The clone carrying this T cell receptor (beta chain) was counted between two and nine times. PBMCs were derived from about 10 ml fresh peripheral blood. The sample originates from a study of T cells in Graves' hyperthyroidism and ophthalmopathy. From RNA transcripts, TCR beta CDR3 regions were amplified. The HTBI primer set served for first-round RT-PCR of the TCR CDR3. TCRdb re-analysed the multiplex PCR reads in MiXCR, keeping a single row per CDR3 protein. The data contain hundreds of thousands of distinct CDR3 sequences, less than 25% of them singletons. With 6 bases clipped from V and 6 bases from J, the junction kept 14 bases outside the gene matches. The CDR3 spans 14 residues. Germline V gene lookup returns CDR1 DFQATT and CDR2 SNEGSKA (reference sequence).

The genes are TRBV20-1 and TRBJ2-7; 7 nucleotides align to TRBD2. The sample consisted of blood. The receptor's source is a man aged 25-45 years with Graves' ophthalmopathy. CDR3 sequence: CSAPGVREMGEQYF. Written as DNA, the CDR3 is TGCAGTGCCCCCGGAGTGCGGGAGATGGGCGAGCAGTACTTC.